These T cell receptor beta chains were read from a single sample in a study of OX40 agonist ivuxolimab in advanced cancers. Sequencing was performed with immunoSEQ multiplex PCR; in TCRdb, only in-frame clones are kept and a portion is missing. The sample includes around 62,000 clones, roughly 87% of them seen just once. Sequenced here: CD4+ or CD8+ T cells sorted from blood, sampled in a trial of the OX40 agonist ivuxolimab. Receptors were obtained from an adult with an advanced solid tumor such as melanoma, head and neck, liver or kidney cancer. CDR3s include the opening cysteine and the closing phenylalanine or tryptophan. A D gene is named only where the DNA matches it firmly. For some rows the clone size is stated as once, few or many, or as a class when expanded; others skip it.

d_gene	v_gene	j_gene	abundance	CDR3nt	CDR3aa
-	TRBV4-3	TRBJ2-6	once	TGCGCCAGCAGCCAAGGAGGGAGGGCCAACGTCCTGACTTTC	CASSQGGRANVLTF
-	TRBV30	TRBJ2-1	-	TGTGCCTGGACTTTACACGGTGAGCAGTTCTTC	CAWTLHGEQFF
TRBD2	TRBV9	TRBJ2-1	-	TGTGCCAGCAGCGTAGGTTTTAGCGGGAGTATCAATGAGCAGTTCTTC	CASSVGFSGSINEQFF
TRBD2	TRBV7-7	TRBJ2-1	-	TGTGCCAGCAGCTTAGAGGGGACTAGCAATGAGCAGTTCTTC	CASSLEGTSNEQFF
-	TRBV27	TRBJ1-1	medium-sized	TGTGCCAGCAGTTTAGGGCAGGGGAATACTGAAGCTTTCTTT	CASSLGQGNTEAFF
-	TRBV5-1	TRBJ1-5	-	TGCGCCAGCAGCTTGGTAGGAAGTCCCTCTCGGGTGGAGCCCCAGCATTTT	CASSLVGSPSRVEPQHF
-	TRBV7-9	TRBJ1-2	once	TGTGCCAGCAGCTCAAGCAGCCAGCTGGGCTATGGCTACACCTTC	CASSSSSQLGYGYTF
-	TRBV9	TRBJ2-1	-	TGTGCCAGCAGCGCCGGAGGTGAGCAGTTCTTC	CASSAGGEQFF
TRBD2	TRBV29-1	TRBJ2-1	-	TGCAGCGCTTTAGCGGGAGGGAACAACAATGAGCAGTTCTTC	CSALAGGNNNEQFF
-	TRBV11-2	TRBJ2-7	-	TGTGCCAGCAGCTCCGTGGGGGCTCCCCCCTACGAGCAGTACTTC	CASSSVGAPPYEQYF
TRBD1	TRBV7-8	TRBJ1-5	-	TGTGCCAGCAGCACCCGACAGGGATGGGGCAATCAGCCCCAGCATTTT	CASSTRQGWGNQPQHF
TRBD1	TRBV7-9	TRBJ2-4	-	TGTGCCAGCTCCGCCGGGACAGCAAAAAACATTCAGTACTTC	CASSAGTAKNIQYF
TRBD1	TRBV27	TRBJ2-1	-	TGTGCCACCACAGGGGGACTTTACAATGAGCAGTTCTTC	CATTGGLYNEQFF
TRBD1	TRBV19	TRBJ1-1	-	TGTGCCAGTAGTCTCGGACAGGGTATGAACACTGAAGCTTTCTTT	CASSLGQGMNTEAFF
TRBD2	TRBV6-5	TRBJ2-7	-	TGTGCCAGCAGTCCGAAGGCTAGCGGGAACTACGAGCAGTACTTC	CASSPKASGNYEQYF
-	TRBV29-1	TRBJ2-3	-	TGCAGCGTTGAGGCTGAGACAGGAAATACGCAGTATTTT	CSVEAETGNTQYF
-	TRBV7-3	TRBJ2-1	-	TGTGCCAGCAGCTTAGATCAGGCCAATGAGCAGTTCTTC	CASSLDQANEQFF
-	TRBV7-9	TRBJ2-1	-	TGTGCCAGCAGGCCAGGTTACAATGAGCAGTTCTTC	CASRPGYNEQFF
-	TRBV28	TRBJ1-3	-	TGTGCCAGCAGTTTCACAGGTCGAGGTTCTGGAAACACCATATATTTT	CASSFTGRGSGNTIYF
-	TRBV6-5	TRBJ1-3	-	TGTGCCAGCACTCCCGGGAGGGTGGTGGACACCATATATTTT	CASTPGRVVDTIYF
-	TRBV6-1	TRBJ2-2	-	TGTGCCAGCAGTGAATTAGGTGACAGGCCCTGGGAGCTGTTTTTT	CASSELGDRPWELFF
-	TRBV9	TRBJ2-1	-	TGTGCCAGCAGCGGCCGGGACGGCCCCAATGAGCAGTTCTTC	CASSGRDGPNEQFF
TRBD1	TRBV7-9	TRBJ1-5	-	TGTGCCAGCAGCTCCGACCGACAGGGACATCAGCCCCAGCATTTT	CASSSDRQGHQPQHF
-	TRBV28	TRBJ1-1	-	TGTGCCAGCAGTTTTGAGGTTCGGGGGCGCGACACTGAAGCTTTCTTT	CASSFEVRGRDTEAFF
-	TRBV7-9	TRBJ1-2	-	TGTGCCAGCAGCTTATTAGCCCGGGGGATGACGGGGGGCTACACCTTC	CASSLLARGMTGGYTF
-	TRBV27	TRBJ1-1	-	TGTGCCAGCAGTTCACGAGTTAGCACTGAAGCTTTCTTT	CASSSRVSTEAFF
TRBD1	TRBV11-3	TRBJ2-5	-	TGTGCCAGCAGCTCAAACGACAGGGGCCACGAGACCCAGTACTTC	CASSSNDRGHETQYF
-	TRBV28	TRBJ2-5	-	TGTGCCAGCAGTTCGACGGGGCGGCGCGGAGAGACCCAGTACTTC	CASSSTGRRGETQYF
TRBD2	TRBV7-6	TRBJ2-3	-	TGTGCCAGCAGCCCCGGACTAGCGGCAGATACGCAGTATTTT	CASSPGLAADTQYF
-	TRBV6-5	TRBJ1-2	-	TGTGCCAGCAGTTACTCGATTAGGCCAGTTTATGGCTACACCTTC	CASSYSIRPVYGYTF
-	TRBV28	TRBJ1-2	-	TGTGCCAGCAGTTATACCGGGGATGAGGGCTACACCTTC	CASSYTGDEGYTF
TRBD2	TRBV28	TRBJ2-5	-	TGTGCCAGCAGTTTGGGACTAGCGGGAGCAGAGACCCAGTACTTC	CASSLGLAGAETQYF
TRBD1	TRBV27	TRBJ2-1	once	TGTGCCAGCAGTTCCCACTCCGGGACAGGGGGCGAGCAGTTCTTC	CASSSHSGTGGEQFF
-	TRBV14	TRBJ2-5	-	TGTGCCAGCAGCCCGGGACTCCAGTACCAAGAGACCCAGTACTTC	CASSPGLQYQETQYF
-	TRBV28	TRBJ2-5	once	TGTGCCAGCAGAAGCCAAGAGACCCAGTACTTC	CASRSQETQYF
-	TRBV27	TRBJ1-5	-	TGTGCCAGCAGTTTATCCACTACGAGCAATCAGCCCCAGCATTTT	CASSLSTTSNQPQHF
-	TRBV5-6	TRBJ2-7	once	TGTGCCAGCAGCTTGGGCGGTTCCCCCTACGAGCAGTACTTC	CASSLGGSPYEQYF
TRBD1	TRBV13	TRBJ2-3	-	TGTGCCAGCAGACCGAGACAGGGCGGCACAGATACGCAGTATTTT	CASRPRQGGTDTQYF
-	TRBV6-4	TRBJ2-1	once	TGTGCCAGCAGCCCTAGCGCCTACAATGAGCAGTTCTTC	CASSPSAYNEQFF
-	TRBV6-5	TRBJ2-2	-	TGTGCCAGCAGGCCGGGGTCGTCGAACACCGGGGAGCTGTTTTTT	CASRPGSSNTGELFF
TRBD2	TRBV7-7	TRBJ2-1	-	TGTGCCAGCAGCCCTGGGACTAGCGGCCTCTACAATGAGCAGTTCTTC	CASSPGTSGLYNEQFF
-	TRBV4-1	TRBJ2-3	-	TGCGCCAGCAGCCAAGATGGAGAGTGGTCTGGGATGGATACGCAGTATTTT	CASSQDGEWSGMDTQYF